This TCR beta chain emerged from a study of blood T cells in healthy people across ages. A second roughly 6 to 11 cycle PCR used barcoded and J-beta primers. Each CDR3 protein gets one entry after TCRdb re-called the 5' RACE reads with MiXCR. The sample shows 710,000 or so distinct CDR3 sequences, around a fifth of them seen only once. V lost 6 bases and J lost 6; bases outside the gene matches: 5. The CDR3 covers 13 residues. The germline gives CDR1 SNHLY, CDR2 FYNNEI. The chain joins TRBV2 to TRBJ1-1; 9 bases fit TRBD1. The sequence was collected from a man between 65 and 85 years old in good health. Sequencing used blood. The CDR3: CASRGQGLAEAFF. DNA for the CDR3: TGTGCCAGCAGGGGACAGGGTTTGGCTGAAGCTTTCTTT. Together with reference TRBV2 and TRBJ1-1, the CDR3 gives the full variable domain: EPEVTQTPSHQVTQMGQEVILRCVPISNHLYFYWYRQILGQKVEFLVSFYNNEISEKSEIFDDQFSVERPDGSNFTLKIRSTKLEDSAMYFCASRGQGLAEAFFGQGTRLTVV.